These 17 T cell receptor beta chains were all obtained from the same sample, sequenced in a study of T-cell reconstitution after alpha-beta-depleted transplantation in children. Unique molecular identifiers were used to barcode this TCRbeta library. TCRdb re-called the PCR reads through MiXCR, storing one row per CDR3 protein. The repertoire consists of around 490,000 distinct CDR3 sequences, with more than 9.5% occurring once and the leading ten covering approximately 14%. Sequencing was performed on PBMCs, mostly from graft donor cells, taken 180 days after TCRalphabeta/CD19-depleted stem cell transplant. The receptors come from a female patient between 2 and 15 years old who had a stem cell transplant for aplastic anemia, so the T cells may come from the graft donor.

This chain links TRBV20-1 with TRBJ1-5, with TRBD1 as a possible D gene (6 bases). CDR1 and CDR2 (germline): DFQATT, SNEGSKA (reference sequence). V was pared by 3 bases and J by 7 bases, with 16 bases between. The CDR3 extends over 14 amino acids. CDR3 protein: CSASPGGRGQPQHF. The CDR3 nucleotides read TGCAGTGCTAGCCCCGGGGGCCGGGGACAGCCCCAGCATTTT.

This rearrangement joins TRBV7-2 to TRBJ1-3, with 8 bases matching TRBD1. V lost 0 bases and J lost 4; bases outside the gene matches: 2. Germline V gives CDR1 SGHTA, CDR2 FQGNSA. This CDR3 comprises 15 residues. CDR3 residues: CASSLADRGGNTIYF. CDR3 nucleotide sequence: TGTGCCAGCAGCTTAGCCGACAGGGGCGGAAACACCATATATTTT.

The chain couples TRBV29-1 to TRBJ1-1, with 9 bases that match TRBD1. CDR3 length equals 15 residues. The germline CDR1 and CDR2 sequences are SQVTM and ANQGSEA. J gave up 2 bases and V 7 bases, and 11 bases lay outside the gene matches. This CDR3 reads CSALGQGPLNTEAFF. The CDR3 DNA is TGCAGCGCACTAGGACAGGGGCCGCTTAACACTGAAGCTTTCTTT.

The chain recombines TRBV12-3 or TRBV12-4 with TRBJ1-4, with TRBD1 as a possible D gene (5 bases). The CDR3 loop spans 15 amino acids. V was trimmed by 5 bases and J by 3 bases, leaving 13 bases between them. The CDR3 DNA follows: TGTGCCAGCAGTCCTCCGGGACGGTCTAATGAAAAACTGTTTTTT. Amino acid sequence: CASSPPGRSNEKLFF.

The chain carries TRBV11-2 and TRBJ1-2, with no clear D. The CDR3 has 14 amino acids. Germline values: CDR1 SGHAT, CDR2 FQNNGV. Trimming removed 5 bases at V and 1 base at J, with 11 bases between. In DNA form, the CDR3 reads TGTGCCAGCAGCCACGCTTCTTTTAACTATGGCTACACCTTC. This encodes CASSHASFNYGYTF.

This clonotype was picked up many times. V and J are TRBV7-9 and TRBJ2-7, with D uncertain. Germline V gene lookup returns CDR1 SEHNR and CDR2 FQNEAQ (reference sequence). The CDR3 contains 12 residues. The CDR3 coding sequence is TGTGCCAGCAGTTTAGGATCCTACGAGCAGTACGTC. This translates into CASSLGSYEQYV.

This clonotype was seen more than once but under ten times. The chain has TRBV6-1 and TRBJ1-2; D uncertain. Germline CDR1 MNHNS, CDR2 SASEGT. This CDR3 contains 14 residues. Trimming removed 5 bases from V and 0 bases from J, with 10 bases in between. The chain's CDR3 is CASSQWPPNYGYTF. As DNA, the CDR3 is TGTGCCAGCAGTCAATGGCCCCCTAACTATGGCTACACCTTC.

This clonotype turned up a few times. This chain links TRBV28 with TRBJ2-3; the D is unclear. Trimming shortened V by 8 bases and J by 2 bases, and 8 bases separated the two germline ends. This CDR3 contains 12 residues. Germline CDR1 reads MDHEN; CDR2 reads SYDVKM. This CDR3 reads CASQSTTDTQYF. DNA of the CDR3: TGTGCCAGCCAGAGTACCACAGATACGCAGTATTTT.

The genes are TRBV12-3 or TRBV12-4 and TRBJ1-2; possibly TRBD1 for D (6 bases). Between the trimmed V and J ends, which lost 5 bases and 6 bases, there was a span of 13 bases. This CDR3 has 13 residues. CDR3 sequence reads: CASSPHSGDGYTF. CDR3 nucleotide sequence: TGTGCCAGCAGTCCTCATTCAGGGGATGGCTACACCTTC.

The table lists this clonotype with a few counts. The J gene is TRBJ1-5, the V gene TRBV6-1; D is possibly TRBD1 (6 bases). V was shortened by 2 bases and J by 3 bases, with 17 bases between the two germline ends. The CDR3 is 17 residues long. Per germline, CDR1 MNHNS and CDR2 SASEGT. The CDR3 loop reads CASSERAVRGPNQPQHF. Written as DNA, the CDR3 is TGTGCCAGCAGTGAAAGAGCAGTGCGGGGGCCCAATCAGCCCCAGCATTTT.

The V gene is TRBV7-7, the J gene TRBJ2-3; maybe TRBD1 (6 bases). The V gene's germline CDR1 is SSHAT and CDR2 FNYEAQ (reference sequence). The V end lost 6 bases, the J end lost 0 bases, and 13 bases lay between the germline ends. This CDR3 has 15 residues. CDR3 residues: CASRDGQSSTDTQYF. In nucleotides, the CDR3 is TGTGCCAGCAGGGATGGACAGTCTAGCACAGATACGCAGTATTTT.

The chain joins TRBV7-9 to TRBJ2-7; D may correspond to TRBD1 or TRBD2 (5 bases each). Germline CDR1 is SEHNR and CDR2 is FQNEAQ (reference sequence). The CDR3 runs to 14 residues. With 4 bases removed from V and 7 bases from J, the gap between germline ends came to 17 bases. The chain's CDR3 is CASSSGTTWDEQYF. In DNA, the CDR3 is TGTGCCAGCAGCTCCGGGACGACTTGGGATGAGCAGTACTTC.

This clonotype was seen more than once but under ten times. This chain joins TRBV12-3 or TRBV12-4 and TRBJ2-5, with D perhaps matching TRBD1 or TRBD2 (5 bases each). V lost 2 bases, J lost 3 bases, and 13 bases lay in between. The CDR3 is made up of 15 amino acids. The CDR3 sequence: CASSLFGGMKETQYF. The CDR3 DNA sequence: TGTGCCAGCAGTTTATTTGGGGGAATGAAAGAGACCCAGTACTTC.

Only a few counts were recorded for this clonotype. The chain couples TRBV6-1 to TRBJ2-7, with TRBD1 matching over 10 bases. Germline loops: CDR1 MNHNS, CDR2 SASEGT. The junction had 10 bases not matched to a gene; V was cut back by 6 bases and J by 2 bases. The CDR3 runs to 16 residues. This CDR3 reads CASRHGTGALAYEQYF. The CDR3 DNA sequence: TGTGCCAGCAGACATGGGACAGGGGCCCTCGCCTACGAGCAGTACTTC.

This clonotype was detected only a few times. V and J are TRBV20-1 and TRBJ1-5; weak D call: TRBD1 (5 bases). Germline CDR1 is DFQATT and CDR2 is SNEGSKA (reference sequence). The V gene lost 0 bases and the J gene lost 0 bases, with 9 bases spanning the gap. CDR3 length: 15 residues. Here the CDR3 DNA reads TGCAGTGCTAGAGAGGGACTATATAGCAATCAGCCCCAGCATTTT. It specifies CSAREGLYSNQPQHF.

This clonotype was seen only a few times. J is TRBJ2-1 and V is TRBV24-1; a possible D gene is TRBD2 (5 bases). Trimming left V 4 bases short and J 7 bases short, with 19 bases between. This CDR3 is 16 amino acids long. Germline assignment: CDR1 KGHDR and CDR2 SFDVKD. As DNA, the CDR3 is TGTGCCACCAGTGACCAACTAGTCCCCACACAGAATGAGCAGTTCTTC. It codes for CATSDQLVPTQNEQFF.

This CDR3 is CSVEGSQGVSGYTF. CDR3 DNA sequence: TGCAGCGTTGAAGGATCTCAGGGTGTGAGTGGCTACACCTTC. The rearrangement joins TRBV29-1 to TRBJ1-2; D might be TRBD1 (5 bases). The CDR3 is 14 amino acids. V was clipped by 1 base and J by 7 bases, with 16 bases between them. In germline, CDR1 is SQVTM, CDR2 ANQGSEA.